This paragraph covers one T cell receptor (beta chain) sequence. This sequence may be a read error, since a much larger clone differs from it by one base. The germline V gene has CDR1 SGHRS and CDR2 YFSETQ. This CDR3 is built from 16 residues. No ophthalmopathy progression within 18 months constituted stable Graves' hyperthyroidism. Exclusion followed for patients with uncontrolled infection, other autoimmune disease, pregnancy or lactation. On the basis of clinical symptoms, serum thyroxine and TRAb, thyroid ultrasound and orbital computed tomography, diagnoses were made. PBMCs were collected from an approximately 10 ml volume of fresh peripheral blood. This record belongs to a study of T cells in Graves' hyperthyroidism and ophthalmopathy. TCR beta CDR3 regions were amplified from RNA. The HTBI set primed first-round TCR CDR3 RT-PCR. TCRdb fed the multiplex PCR reads into MiXCR, producing one record per CDR3 protein. The sample consists of fewer than 110,000 distinct CDR3 sequences, less than 55% of them appearing once.

The specimen sequenced was blood. This TCR was recovered from a man in his forties with Graves' hyperthyroidism. V usage is TRBV5-1 and J usage is TRBJ1-1, with 8 nucleotides matching TRBD1. The CDR3 sequence is CASSPDRGLPNTEASF. The CDR3, as DNA: TGCGCCAGCAGCCCCGACAGGGGCTTACCGAACACTGAAGCTTCCTTT.